This TCR beta chain was documented in a study of cytomegalovirus exposure and HLA in healthy donors (dated 2017 in TCRdb). Regarding the research as a whole: In an earlier analysis of some 550 of the donors, 276 Gb of sequence data and 117 million unique TCR beta sequences from 180 million or so T cells were reported. About 330 gigabases of sequencing data and roughly 81 million unique TCR sequences made up an early release that covered around 640 HLA-typed donors. Donor age, sex, ethnicity and CMV serostatus were collected together with the repertoire data. All discovery cohort repertoires had been generated on a single sequencing platform. A later genetic analysis took genome-wide SNP genotypes for about 65% of the 666 donors and used that subset as a discovery cohort. The study combined high-throughput TCR immunosequencing, statistical association of individual TCRs with disease status, and machine learning to predict cytomegalovirus infection status. HLA typing included class I and class II loci at four-digit resolution. Typing coverage differed by locus: A, B, C, DRB1 and DQB1 were typed in roughly 620-630 donors, DQA1 in approximately 520, DPA1 in some 600, and DPB1 in 472. An earlier analysis of 500 to 650 of the donors applied high-throughput TCR beta sequencing to assess whether each TCR beta V gene segment acted as functional or pseudogenic. The genetic ancestry cluster associated with self-reported Caucasian donors included 81% of the roughly 390 genotyped donors. Across 398 genotyped donors of the cohort, an average of about 200,000 unique TCR beta nucleotide sequences per donor were sequenced, and roughly 20% of those sequences were non-productive. A later analysis re-examined previously published TCR beta repertoires from more than 600 donors and added high-resolution HLA genotyping to investigate patterns of TCR occurrence. The study was designed to test whether signatures of past pathogen exposure could be identified by cataloging public T cell receptors. About five DR-DQ haplotypes were handled as single units for association and clustering, since linkage in the cohort was strong. In the later analysis, no new phenotypic data were used to find candidate immune exposures; instead, reliance was placed on TCR beta sequences and their occurrence across donors. Using immunosequencing, the study profiled T cell repertoires from roughly 650 subjects and related those repertoires to cytomegalovirus serostatus. In addition to the first cohort of approximately 650 subjects, a separate validation cohort of 120 different subjects was used. Overall results and qualifications from the work: The 87-base-pair reads could not distinguish some IMGT-functional V segments, including TRBV6-2 and TRBV6-3, so those segments were excluded. According to a later analysis, TCR association rates differed among HLA loci, with DRB1 alleles showing the most associated TCRs and HLA-C alleles showing the fewest. The authors suggested that the approach could potentially be extended to other disease states and immunological phenotypes. A further reported finding was that TCR beta sequences accurately predicted the HLA-A and HLA-B alleles for most subjects in the first cohort. Immune exposure information for the cohort was limited to CMV serostatus. Several of the top co-occurrence clusters appeared to be linked to parvovirus B19, influenza, CMV and Epstein-Barr virus, according to a later analysis. According to a later genetic analysis, donors in an Asian-associated ancestry cluster had fewer N-insertions in productive TCRs than the approximately 610-donor mean. Strong co-occurrence of HLA alleles, especially DR and DQ, made assigning TCR associations to individual alleles difficult. In an earlier analysis of some 640 of the donors, most TCR beta V segments were observed in productive rearrangements about 90% or about 30% of the time, broadly matching IMGT annotations. In a later analysis, HLA-associated TCR beta chains showed more clonal expansion and lower generation probabilities than non-associated chains that were equally common. In a later analysis, more than 15,000 TCR beta sequences were associated with specific HLA alleles at a false discovery rate of 0.05. About 17 rarely observed V segments, including chromosome 9 orphons, were excluded from the earlier analysis of some 590 of the donors because counts were too low. Linkage disequilibrium might explain the correlated functional status among segregating V segments, but an unknown experimental factor could not be excluded. The presence/absence analyses assumed that sequencing depth was roughly uniform across donors, and that assumption may not be true. A later analysis found that most CMV-associated TCR beta chains appeared HLA-restricted, with HLA associations seemingly driven largely by CMV exposure. Because some donors lacked HLA typing at each locus, the association tests relied only on the typed subset. Most TCR sequences were seen in very few donors, while some public TCRs were found in many individuals. The study listed 164 TCR beta chains as associated with cytomegalovirus. In a later genetic analysis, a missense DCLRE1C variant was associated with V-gene and J-gene trimming of TCR beta chains, and the association was replicated in an independent cohort. In vitro tests confirmed that a few of the cytomegalovirus-associated TCR beta chains recognize cytomegalovirus antigens. Cytomegalovirus status was reported to be diagnosed by the classifier with high specificity and sensitivity in both the original and validation cohorts. Only TCR beta chains were sequenced in this cohort, and the absence of alpha or paired-chain data limited detectable features. A cluster of highly shared sequence variants was judged likely to represent a technical artifact of the sequencing pipeline.

In total, 630 or so healthy bone marrow donors made up the cohort. Cohort members were all nominally healthy when sampled, although unrecorded immune exposures were likely present. The donor was CMV seronegative and belonged to the group of approximately 320 seronegative cohort members. Each donor provided a peripheral blood sample, and peripheral blood mononuclear cells were used for TCR beta sequencing. The Qiagen DNeasy Blood Extraction Kit was used to extract genomic DNA from the blood cell samples. Sequences SGHNT (CDR1) and YENEEA (CDR2) are obtained from the germline V gene. Compared with germline, V lacks 5 bases and J lacks 6 bases; bases without a gene match: 3. The CDR3 covers 13 residues, taking in both the cysteine and the phenylalanine. Only the CDR3 region is kept as DNA, spanning 39 bases read in frame from base 1. The library relied on the immunoSEQ multiplex PCR assay. A mixture of 60 forward primers for TCR Vbeta segments and 13 reverse primers for TCR Jbeta segments was used in the multiplex PCR. The CDR3 region of rearranged TCR beta genes was amplified from genomic DNA by a multiplex PCR assay. Amplified TCR beta libraries were sequenced as 87-base-pair reads on the Illumina HiSeq System. The authors processed their data as follows. A later analysis counted tens of millions of unique TCR beta chains across the 670 or so repertoires, and around 9.9 million of these chains were shared by at least two donors. Raw reads were error-corrected and collapsed into unique sequences with a nearest-neighbor algorithm that merged closely related sequences to remove PCR and sequencing errors. Alignment of CDR3 sequences to IMGT reference sequences was used to assign V, D and J gene segments. For a sequence to be retained, at least a six-nucleotide match to both a V gene segment and a J gene segment was required. A rearrangement counted as productive if the CDR3 had no stop codons and remained in frame with V and J, and every other rearrangement counted as non-productive. CDR3 was defined according to IMGT convention as the region running from the second conserved V-encoded cysteine to the conserved J-encoded phenylalanine. Sequences without an unambiguous match to a single V gene segment were excluded from the earlier analysis of 587 of the donors. An earlier analysis of just under 600 of the donors called V segments functional above 56.7% productive rearrangements and segregating when the between-donor standard deviation exceeded 5%. A statistical classification framework was developed to diagnose cytomegalovirus status using the catalog of TCR beta chain sequences. In a later analysis, V and J genes were assigned by comparing TCR nucleotide sequences against IMGT/GENE-DB human TR gene sequences. In a later analysis, CDR3 sequences and most-parsimonious VDJ recombination scenarios were assigned using the TCRdist pipeline. In a later analysis, each TCR beta chain was defined by its CDR3 amino acid sequence together with its V-gene family, and reads without a unique V-gene family were excluded. To address suspected cross-contamination and a sequencing artifact, a later analysis removed 450 to 700 highly shared, low-generation-probability nucleotide sequences. In a later analysis, a clonal expansion index for each public chain was calculated from normalized within-repertoire ranks of inferred template counts. In a later analysis, generation probabilities were computed with a VDJ recombination model fitted to out-of-frame rearrangements, and the resulting probabilities were checked against IGoR. A later analysis scored TCR-TCR, TCR-HLA and TCR-CMV co-occurrence with hypergeometric tests, applying a repertoire-size bias correction to TCR pairs. To estimate false discovery rates, a later analysis permuted the HLA or CMV assignments 20 times. In a later analysis, co-occurring TCRs were grouped with DBSCAN, and TCRdist sequence similarity was added when clustering was performed within HLA-allele-positive subsets. For co-occurrence clustering, repertoires with fewer than 30,000 or more than 120,000 public chains were excluded, along with a handful of repertoires with anomalous nucleotide sharing. TCRdb retrieved this table from immuneACCESS and kept in-frame rearrangements only. Not all clones are present; in checked studies, unresolved V genes account for under half, and no reason is known for the remainder. V and J calls and clone size are as listed in that table; D and trimming were resolved from the DNA. The sample yields about 120,000 clones; roughly 9.9% were counted once. The top ten clonotypes cover 3% of the sample.

This clone was recorded a few times. This clone's antigen is unknown. Within one base of it there is no much larger clone, and no base qualities were kept. The rearrangement joined TRBV11-3 to TRBJ2-2; the central 7 bases match TRBD1. This clonotype originated in a man between 25 and 39 years old in good health and CMV-seronegative. Sequenced: PBMCs. The nucleotide sequence is TGTGCCAGCAGCGACAGGGACCCCGGGGAGCTGTTTTTT. The encoded protein is CASSDRDPGELFF.